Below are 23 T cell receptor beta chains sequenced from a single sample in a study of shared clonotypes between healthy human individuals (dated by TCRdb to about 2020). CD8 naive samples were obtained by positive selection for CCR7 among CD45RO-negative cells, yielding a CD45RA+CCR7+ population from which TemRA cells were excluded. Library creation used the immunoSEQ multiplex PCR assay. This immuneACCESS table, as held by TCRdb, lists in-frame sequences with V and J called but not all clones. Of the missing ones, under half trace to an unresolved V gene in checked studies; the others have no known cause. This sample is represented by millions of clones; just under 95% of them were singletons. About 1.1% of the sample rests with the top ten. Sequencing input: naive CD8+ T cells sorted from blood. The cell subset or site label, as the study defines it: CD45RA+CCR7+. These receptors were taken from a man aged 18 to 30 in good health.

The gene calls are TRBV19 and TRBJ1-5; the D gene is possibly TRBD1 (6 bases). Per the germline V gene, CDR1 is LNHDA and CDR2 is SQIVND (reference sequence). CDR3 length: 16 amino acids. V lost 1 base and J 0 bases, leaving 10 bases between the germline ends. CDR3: CASSIGGQYSNQPQHF. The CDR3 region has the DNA TGTGCCAGTAGTATAGGGGGGCAATATAGCAATCAGCCCCAGCATTTT.

The CDR3 nucleotides read TGTGCCAGCAGCGTAGAGGATAGGTTCACAGATACGCAGTATTTT. Translation: CASSVEDRFTDTQYF. This rearrangement joins TRBV9 to TRBJ2-3; D remains ambiguous. The CDR3 runs 15 residues. The ends were cut back, 0 bases at V and 2 bases at J, with 10 bases in the middle. CDR1 is SGDLS and CDR2 is YYNGEE in the germline V gene.

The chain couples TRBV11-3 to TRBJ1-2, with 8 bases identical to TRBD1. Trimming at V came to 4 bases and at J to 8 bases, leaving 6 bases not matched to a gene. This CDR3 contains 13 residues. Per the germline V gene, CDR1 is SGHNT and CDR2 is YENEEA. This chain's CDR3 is CASSSGTGEGYTF. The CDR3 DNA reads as TGTGCCAGCAGCTCGGGGACAGGCGAAGGCTACACCTTC. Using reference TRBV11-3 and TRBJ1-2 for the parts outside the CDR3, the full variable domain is EAGVVQSPRYKIIEKKQPVAFWCNPISGHNTLYWYLQNLGQGPELLIRYENEEAVDDSQLPKDRFSAERLKGVDSTLKIQPAELGDSAVYLCASSSGTGEGYTFGSGTRLTVV.

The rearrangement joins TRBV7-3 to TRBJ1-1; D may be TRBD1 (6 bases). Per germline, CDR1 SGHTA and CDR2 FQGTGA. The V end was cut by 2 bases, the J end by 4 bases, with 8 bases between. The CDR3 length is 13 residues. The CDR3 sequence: CASSLGGLTEAFF. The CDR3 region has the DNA TGTGCCAGCAGCTTAGGGGGGCTCACTGAAGCTTTCTTT.

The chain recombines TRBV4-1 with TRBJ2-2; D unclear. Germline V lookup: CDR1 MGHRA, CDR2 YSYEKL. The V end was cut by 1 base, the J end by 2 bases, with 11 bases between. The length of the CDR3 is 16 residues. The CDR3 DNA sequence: TGCGCCAGCAGCCAAGTTTCCGAGACCAACACCGGGGAGCTGTTTTTT. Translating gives CASSQVSETNTGELFF.

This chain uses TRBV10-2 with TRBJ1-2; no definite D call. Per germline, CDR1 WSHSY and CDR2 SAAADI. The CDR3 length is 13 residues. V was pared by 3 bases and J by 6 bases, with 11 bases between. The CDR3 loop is CASSDSPSDGYTF. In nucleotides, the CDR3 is TGCGCCAGCAGTGACTCCCCTTCGGATGGCTACACCTTC.

The CDR3 is CAWSWDRATDTQYF. The CDR3 nucleotides read TGTGCCTGGAGCTGGGACAGGGCCACAGATACGCAGTATTTT. The rearrangement joins TRBV30 to TRBJ2-3; 9 positions match TRBD1. The germline V gene encodes CDR1 GTSNPN and CDR2 SVGIG (reference sequence). Trimming removed 3 bases from V and 2 bases from J; junction bases left unmatched: 3. The CDR3 covers 14 residues.

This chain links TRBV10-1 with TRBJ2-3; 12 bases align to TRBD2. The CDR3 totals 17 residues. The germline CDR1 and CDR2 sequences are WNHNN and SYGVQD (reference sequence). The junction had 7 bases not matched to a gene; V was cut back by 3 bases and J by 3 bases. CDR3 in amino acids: CASSDPASGGATDTQYF. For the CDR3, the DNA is TGCGCCAGCAGTGACCCCGCTAGCGGGGGGGCAACAGATACGCAGTATTTT.

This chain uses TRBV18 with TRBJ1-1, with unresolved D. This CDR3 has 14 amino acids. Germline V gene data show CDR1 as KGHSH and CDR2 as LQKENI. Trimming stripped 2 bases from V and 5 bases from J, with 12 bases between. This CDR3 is CASSPGKAGTEAFF. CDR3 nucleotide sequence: TGTGCCAGCTCACCAGGGAAGGCTGGAACTGAAGCTTTCTTT.

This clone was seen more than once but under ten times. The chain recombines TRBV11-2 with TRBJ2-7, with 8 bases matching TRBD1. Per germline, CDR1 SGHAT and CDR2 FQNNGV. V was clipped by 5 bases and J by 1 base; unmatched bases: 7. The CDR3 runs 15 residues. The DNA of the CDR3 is TGTGCCAGCAGCCGAAGGGACAGGAGATCCTACGAGCAGTACTTC. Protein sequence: CASSRRDRRSYEQYF.

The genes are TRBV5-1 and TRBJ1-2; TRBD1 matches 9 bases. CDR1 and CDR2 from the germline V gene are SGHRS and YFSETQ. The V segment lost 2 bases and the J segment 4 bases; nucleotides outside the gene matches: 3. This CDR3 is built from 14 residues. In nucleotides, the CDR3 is TGCGCCAGCAGCTTCACAGGGGGCGGCTATGGCTACACCTTC. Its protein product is CASSFTGGGYGYTF.

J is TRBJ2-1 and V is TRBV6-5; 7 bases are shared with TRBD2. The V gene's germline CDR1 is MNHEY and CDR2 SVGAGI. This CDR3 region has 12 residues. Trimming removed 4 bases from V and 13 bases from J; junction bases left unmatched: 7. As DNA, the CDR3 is TGTGCCAGCAGTTCGATGCTAGCGGAACAGTTCTTC. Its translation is CASSSMLAEQFF.

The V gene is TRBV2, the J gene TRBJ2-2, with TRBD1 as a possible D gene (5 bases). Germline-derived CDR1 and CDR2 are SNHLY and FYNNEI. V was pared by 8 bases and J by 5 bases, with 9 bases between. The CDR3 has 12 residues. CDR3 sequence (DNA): TGTGCCAGCTGGAAGGGGACCGGGGAGCTGTTTTTT. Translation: CASWKGTGELFF.

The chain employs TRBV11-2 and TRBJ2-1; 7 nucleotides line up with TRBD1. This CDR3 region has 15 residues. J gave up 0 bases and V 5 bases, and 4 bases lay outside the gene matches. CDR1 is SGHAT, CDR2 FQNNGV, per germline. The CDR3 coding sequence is TGTGCCAGCAGCGAGGACAGGAGCTCCTACAATGAGCAGTTCTTC. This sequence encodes CASSEDRSSYNEQFF.

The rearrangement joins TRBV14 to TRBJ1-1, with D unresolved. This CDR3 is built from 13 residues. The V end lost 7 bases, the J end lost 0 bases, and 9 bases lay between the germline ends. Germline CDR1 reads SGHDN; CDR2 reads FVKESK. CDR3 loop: CASKADLNTEAFF. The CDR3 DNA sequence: TGTGCCAGCAAGGCAGACTTGAACACTGAAGCTTTCTTT.

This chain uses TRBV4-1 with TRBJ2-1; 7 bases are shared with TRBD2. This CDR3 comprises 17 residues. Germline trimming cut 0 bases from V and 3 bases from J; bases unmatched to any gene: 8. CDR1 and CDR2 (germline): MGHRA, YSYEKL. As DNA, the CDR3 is TGCGCCAGCAGCCAAGATAGCACGGGACTACACTACAATGAGCAGTTCTTC. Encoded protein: CASSQDSTGLHYNEQFF.

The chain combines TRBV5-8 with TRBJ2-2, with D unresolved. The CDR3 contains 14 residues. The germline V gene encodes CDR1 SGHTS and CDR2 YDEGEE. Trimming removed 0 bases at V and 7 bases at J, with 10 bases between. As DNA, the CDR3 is TGTGCCAGCAGCTTGGGTAGGGTCGGCGGGGAGCTGTTTTTT. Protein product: CASSLGRVGGELFF.

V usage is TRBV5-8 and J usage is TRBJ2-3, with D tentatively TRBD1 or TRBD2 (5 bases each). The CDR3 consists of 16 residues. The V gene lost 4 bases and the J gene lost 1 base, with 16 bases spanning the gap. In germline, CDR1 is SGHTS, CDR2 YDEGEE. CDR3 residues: CASSAKGTWGTDTQYF. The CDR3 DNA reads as TGTGCCAGCAGCGCCAAGGGGACGTGGGGCACAGATACGCAGTATTTT.

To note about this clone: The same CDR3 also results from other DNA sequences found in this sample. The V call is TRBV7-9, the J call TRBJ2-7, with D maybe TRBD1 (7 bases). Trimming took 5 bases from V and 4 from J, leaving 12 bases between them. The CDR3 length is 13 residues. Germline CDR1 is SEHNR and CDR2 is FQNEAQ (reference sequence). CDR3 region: CASSAGQSYEQYF. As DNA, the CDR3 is TGTGCCAGCAGCGCGGGACAGTCATACGAGCAGTACTTC.

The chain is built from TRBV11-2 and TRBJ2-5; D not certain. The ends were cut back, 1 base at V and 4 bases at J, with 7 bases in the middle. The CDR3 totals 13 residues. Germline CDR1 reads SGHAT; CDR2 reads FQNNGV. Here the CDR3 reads CASSLAPLETQYF. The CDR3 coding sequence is TGTGCCAGCAGCTTAGCCCCCTTAGAGACCCAGTACTTC.

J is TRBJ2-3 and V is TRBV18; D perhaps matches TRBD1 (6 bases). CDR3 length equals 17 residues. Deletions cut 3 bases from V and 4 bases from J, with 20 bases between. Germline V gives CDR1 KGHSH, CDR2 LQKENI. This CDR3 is CASSPLLQETGSDTQYF. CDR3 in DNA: TGTGCCAGCTCACCTCTCCTTCAGGAGACAGGATCAGATACGCAGTATTTT.

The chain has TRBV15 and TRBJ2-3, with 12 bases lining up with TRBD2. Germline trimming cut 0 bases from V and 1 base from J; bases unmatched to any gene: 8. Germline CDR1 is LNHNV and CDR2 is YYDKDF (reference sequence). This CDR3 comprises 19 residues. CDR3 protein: CATSRETRTSGERTDTQYF. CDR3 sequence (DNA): TGTGCCACCAGCAGAGAAACACGGACTAGCGGGGAACGCACAGATACGCAGTATTTT.

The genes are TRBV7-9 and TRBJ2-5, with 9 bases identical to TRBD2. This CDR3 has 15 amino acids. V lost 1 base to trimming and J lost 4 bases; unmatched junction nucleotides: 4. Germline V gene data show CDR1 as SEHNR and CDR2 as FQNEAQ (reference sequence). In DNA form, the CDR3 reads TGTGCCAGCAGCTTAGTAGCGGGAGTAAGAGAGACCCAGTACTTC. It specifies CASSLVAGVRETQYF.